The clone carrying this T cell receptor (beta chain) was seen only a few times. As to time point: pre-sensitization, week 0. This sample's treatment: therapeutic diphenylcyclopropenone sensitization with weekly scalp DPC. V lost 7 bases and J lost 6, with 16 bases in between. Germline assignment: CDR1 SGHTA and CDR2 FQGNSA. The CDR3 loop spans 15 amino acids. These data belong to a study of human T cells and chemical hapten exposure. MiXCR, applied by TCRdb to the RACE reads, yields one record per CDR3 protein. This sample yields approximately 260,000 distinct CDR3 sequences, of which approximately 7.5% are seen a single time; 1.2% belongs to the top ten.

This TCR was recovered from a man aged 18 to 29 with alopecia areata. Some clones in this sample may be carry-over from other donors' samples. The sequences come from whole blood, collected in connection with sensitization to the hapten diphenylcyclopropenone (DPC). The V gene is TRBV7-2, the J gene TRBJ1-6, with D possibly TRBD1 on 5 matching bases. This CDR3 is CASTPPGTVNSPLHF. The CDR3 region has the DNA TGTGCCAGCACCCCCCCCGGGACGGTTAATTCACCCCTCCACTTT.